These 32 T cell receptor beta chains came from one sample sequenced in a study of blood T cell repertoires in COVID-19. The assay was immunoSEQ multiplex PCR, and TCRdb's table has in-frame clones only and misses some. This sample has about 270,000 clones, with around 87% found just once. Source material: peripheral blood. These receptors were collected from a woman between 50 and 59 years old with acute or convalescent COVID-19.

J is TRBJ2-1 and V is TRBV29-1, with TRBD2 identical over 8 bases. CDR1 and CDR2 (germline): SQVTM, ANQGSEA. CDR3 length equals 12 residues. V gave up 8 bases and J gave up 9 bases; unmatched junction bases: 9. The CDR3 DNA reads as TGCAGCTCCCGGGGGGGGCGAGGTGAGCAGTTCTTC. It specifies CSSRGGRGEQFF.

The chain uses TRBV6-5 and TRBJ2-7; D uncertain. CDR1 is MNHEY, CDR2 SVGAGI, per germline. The CDR3 length is 15 residues. Trimming pared 6 bases from V and 3 bases from J, leaving 18 bases between. The CDR3 loop reads CASSPFHTEDYEQYF. CDR3 nucleotides: TGTGCCAGCAGCCCCTTTCACACCGAAGACTACGAGCAGTACTTC.

The chain joins TRBV15 to TRBJ1-1; 8 bases match TRBD1. The germline gives CDR1 LNHNV, CDR2 YYDKDF (reference sequence). This CDR3 has 15 amino acids. V shed 3 bases, J shed 10 bases, and the junction held 13 bases outside the gene matches. In nucleotides, the CDR3 is TGTGCCACCAGCAGGGCCCTGGGACAGGCTCTCGGAGCTTTCTTT. This sequence encodes CATSRALGQALGAFF.

The chain uses TRBV7-2 and TRBJ2-3, with a weak D call TRBD2 (5 bases). CDR1 SGHTA and CDR2 FQGNSA come from the germline V gene. V was shortened by 6 bases and J by 1 base, with 17 bases between the two germline ends. The CDR3 is made up of 16 amino acids. CDR3 amino acids: CASRLGGGGRTDTQYF. In nucleotides, the CDR3 is TGTGCCAGCAGGTTGGGTGGCGGCGGGCGCACAGATACGCAGTATTTT.

The rearrangement joins TRBV5-4 to TRBJ2-7; D is possibly TRBD2 (6 bases). The CDR3 contains 15 residues. Germline CDR1 and CDR2: SGHNT and YYREEE (reference sequence). V lost 6 bases and J lost 2, with 18 bases in between. For the CDR3, the DNA is TGTGCCAGCACCCCAGAGGGTAGCGGACCCTACGAGCAGTACTTC. Translating gives CASTPEGSGPYEQYF.

The J gene is TRBJ1-3, the V gene TRBV5-4; D is unresolved. The CDR3 extends over 14 amino acids. V lost 4 bases and J 0 bases, leaving 8 bases between the germline ends. In germline, CDR1 is SGHNT, CDR2 YYREEE (reference sequence). CDR3 region: CASSPRDSGNTIYF. CDR3 DNA: TGTGCCAGCAGCCCACGGGACTCTGGAAACACCATATATTTT.

The rearrangement joins TRBV20-1 to TRBJ1-1, with 10 bases fitting TRBD1. Trimming cost V 6 bases and J 7 bases; bases outside gene matches: 2. The CDR3 consists of 11 residues. CDR1 is DFQATT, CDR2 SNEGSKA, per germline (reference sequence). The chain's CDR3 is CSAGQGGEAFF. CDR3 nucleotide sequence: TGCAGTGCCGGACAGGGGGGTGAAGCTTTCTTT.

CDR3 residues: CASSSRLAAGNEQFF. The DNA for the CDR3 is TGTGCCAGCAGTTCCCGACTAGCGGCTGGCAATGAGCAGTTCTTC. This chain joins TRBV28 and TRBJ2-1, with 9 bases aligning to TRBD2. The germline V gene has CDR1 MDHEN and CDR2 SYDVKM. The CDR3 is 15 amino acids. Trimming at V came to 4 bases and at J to 6 bases, leaving 7 bases not matched to a gene.

The gene calls are TRBV24-1 and TRBJ1-2; D gene unclear. The V gene lost 4 bases and the J gene lost 1 base, with 6 bases spanning the gap. Germline loops: CDR1 KGHDR, CDR2 SFDVKD. The CDR3 runs 13 residues. The CDR3 reads CATSEDFNYGYTF. DNA of the CDR3: TGTGCCACCAGTGAAGACTTTAACTATGGCTACACCTTC.

V gene TRBV28 combines with J gene TRBJ1-5; TRBD1 agrees at 8 bases. CDR1 is MDHEN, CDR2 SYDVKM, per germline. Trimming took 4 bases from V and 6 from J; bases not matched to a gene: 5. The CDR3 is 14 amino acids. For the CDR3, the DNA is TGTGCCAGCAGTTCAACAGGGGGAGGTCAGCCCCAGCATTTT. Protein: CASSSTGGGQPQHF.

A word on this clone: At the DNA level, this CDR3 is encoded by other sequences in the same sample as well. The chain uses TRBV2 and TRBJ2-5; possibly TRBD1 for D (6 bases). The V and J ends lost 3 bases and 4 bases respectively, with 6 bases between them. The germline V gene has CDR1 SNHLY and CDR2 FYNNEI. This CDR3 is 12 amino acids long. CDR3 protein: CASSDRGETQYF. In DNA form, the CDR3 reads TGTGCCAGCAGTGACAGGGGAGAGACCCAGTACTTC.

V and J are TRBV7-3 and TRBJ1-2; 8 bases agree with TRBD1. The V gene end was trimmed by 5 bases and the J gene end by 2 bases; junction bases not matched to a gene: 7. There are 15 residues in the CDR3. CDR1 is SGHTA, CDR2 FQGTGA, per germline. Here the CDR3 DNA reads TGTGCCAGCAGCCCGAGCCGGACAGGGAACTATGGCTACACCTTC. Its protein product is CASSPSRTGNYGYTF.

J is TRBJ2-3 and V is TRBV5-6; 9 positions match TRBD1. Trimming at V came to 0 bases and at J to 5 bases, leaving 4 bases not matched to a gene. Germline-derived CDR1 and CDR2 are SGHDT and YYEEEE. The CDR3 is 15 residues long. CDR3 amino acids: CASSLAGQGLDTQYF. The CDR3 DNA follows: TGTGCCAGCAGCTTGGCAGGACAGGGGCTAGATACGCAGTATTTT.

The rearrangement links TRBV28 to TRBJ2-2, with TRBD2 matching over 13 bases. After removal of 3 bases from V and 3 bases from J, the junction contained 7 bases not matched to a gene. Germline CDR1 and CDR2: MDHEN and SYDVKM. This CDR3 contains 18 residues. This CDR3 is CASSLSEGLAGHTGELFF. CDR3 sequence (DNA): TGTGCCAGCAGTTTGTCGGAGGGACTAGCGGGGCACACCGGGGAGCTGTTTTTT. The full variable domain, with the rest looked up from reference TRBV28 and TRBJ2-2, is DVKVTQSSRYLVKRTGEKVFLECVQDMDHENMFWYRQDPGLGLRLIYFSYDVKMKEKGDIPEGYSVSREKKERFSLILESASTNQTSMYLCASSLSEGLAGHTGELFFGEGSRLTVL.

This clone has only one observation. The chain carries TRBV4-1 and TRBJ2-1, with TRBD2 as a possible D gene (6 bases). V was pared by 3 bases and J by 3 bases, with 21 bases between. Germline assignment: CDR1 MGHRA and CDR2 YSYEKL. The CDR3 runs 18 residues. The CDR3 reads CASSHPRDSPHNYNEQFF. CDR3 DNA sequence: TGCGCCAGCAGCCACCCCAGGGACTCACCACACAACTACAATGAGCAGTTCTTC.

This chain links TRBV19 with TRBJ1-2; 7 bases map to TRBD1. Per the germline V gene, CDR1 is LNHDA and CDR2 is SQIVND (reference sequence). Trimming removed 5 bases from V and 5 bases from J; junction bases left unmatched: 5. The CDR3 runs to 13 residues. The chain's CDR3 is CASSEGGGYGYTF. The DNA for the CDR3 is TGTGCCAGTAGTGAAGGGGGCGGGTATGGCTACACCTTC.

The chain carries TRBV27 and TRBJ1-1, with D unresolved. CDR3 length: 13 residues. Germline CDR1 is MNHEY and CDR2 is SMNVEV (reference sequence). V lost 7 bases, J lost 10 bases, and 19 bases lay in between. This CDR3 is CASTPRGPGVAFF. CDR3 DNA: TGTGCCAGCACCCCCCGAGGCCCCGGGGTAGCTTTCTTT.

The chain recombines TRBV11-3 with TRBJ1-1; D is unresolved. V was pared by 2 bases and J by 1 base, with 5 bases between. Looked up from germline, CDR1 is SGHNT and CDR2 is YENEEA. The CDR3 totals 13 residues. CDR3 amino acids: CASSLWPNTEAFF. CDR3 DNA sequence: TGTGCCAGCAGCTTATGGCCGAACACTGAAGCTTTCTTT.

A remark on this clone: This same CDR3 is encoded by further DNA sequences in the sample. The chain is built from TRBV18 and TRBJ1-5; TRBD1 is a possible D gene (6 bases). The germline gives CDR1 KGHSH, CDR2 LQKENI. The CDR3 extends over 15 amino acids. V lost 3 bases to trimming and J lost 0 bases, with 9 bases between them. The CDR3 reads CASSPRGNSNQPQHF. The CDR3 DNA is TGTGCCAGCTCACCCAGGGGTAATAGCAATCAGCCCCAGCATTTT.

This clone appeared a single time. The chain joins TRBV6-1 to TRBJ1-5, with 7 bases that match TRBD1. With 2 bases clipped from V and 6 bases from J, the junction kept 7 bases outside the gene matches. The V gene's germline CDR1 is MNHNS and CDR2 SASEGT. The CDR3 runs 15 residues. CDR3 nucleotides: TGTGCCAGCAGTGAATGGGACAGAGGCGGTCAGCCCCAGCATTTT. This sequence encodes CASSEWDRGGQPQHF.

This clone showed up just once. The chain is built from TRBV28 and TRBJ2-3; D not certain. The germline V gene encodes CDR1 MDHEN and CDR2 SYDVKM. V dropped 3 bases and J dropped 6 bases, with 4 bases sitting between them. The CDR3 runs to 11 residues. For the CDR3, the DNA is TGTGCCAGCAGTTTTCGGGATACGCAGTATTTT. Its translation: CASSFRDTQYF.

The chain uses TRBV5-1 and TRBJ2-3; a weak D match, TRBD2 (6 bases). CDR1 is SGHRS and CDR2 is YFSETQ in the germline V gene. V gave up 4 bases and J gave up 6 bases, with 18 bases separating them. CDR3 length: 15 amino acids. CDR3 sequence reads: CASSDQTRKGDTQYF. CDR3 sequence (DNA): TGCGCCAGCAGCGACCAGACTAGGAAGGGGGATACGCAGTATTTT.

This chain connects TRBV20-1 to TRBJ1-5, with D unresolved. The CDR3 totals 13 residues. CDR1 DFQATT and CDR2 SNEGSKA come from the germline V gene (reference sequence). V was cut by 3 bases and J by 3 bases, with 9 bases left in between. CDR3 amino acids: CSASSVINQPQHF. CDR3 DNA: TGCAGTGCTAGTTCGGTGATCAATCAGCCCCAGCATTTT.

The rearrangement uses TRBV28 and TRBJ1-1, with 8 bases fitting TRBD1. The CDR3 is 15 amino acids. Germline-derived CDR1 and CDR2 are MDHEN and SYDVKM. Losses at the gene ends were 5 bases for V and 1 base for J; bases not matched to a gene: 6. DNA for the CDR3: TGTGCCAGCAGTATTTGGACAGGGAGGAACACTGAAGCTTTCTTT. Translated: CASSIWTGRNTEAFF.

The chain carries TRBV4-3 and TRBJ1-5, with D unclear. Trimming removed 0 bases from V and 3 bases from J, with 9 bases in between. The CDR3 sequence is 15 residues long. The germline V gene has CDR1 LGHNA and CDR2 YSLEER. The CDR3 DNA follows: TGCGCCAGCAGCCAAGATTATACAGTCAATCAGCCCCAGCATTTT. It is translated as CASSQDYTVNQPQHF.

This clone has only one observation. The sample has other DNA sequences that encode this CDR3 too. The gene calls are TRBV24-1 and TRBJ2-1, with TRBD2 matching over 12 bases. Germline V lookup: CDR1 KGHDR, CDR2 SFDVKD. The CDR3 runs to 16 residues. V was pared by 2 bases and J by 6 bases, with 4 bases of the junction left unmatched. The CDR3 loop is CATSDSGLAGRNEQFF. The CDR3 bases are TGTGCCACCAGTGATTCCGGACTAGCGGGACGCAATGAGCAGTTCTTC.

The chain is built from TRBV9 and TRBJ1-2; TRBD1 matches at 8 bases. Germline assignment: CDR1 SGDLS and CDR2 YYNGEE. V lost 0 bases and J lost 8; bases outside the gene matches: 15. The CDR3 has 17 residues. CDR3 loop: CASSVARQGINYWGYTF. CDR3 coding DNA: TGTGCCAGCAGCGTAGCTCGACAGGGGATTAACTATTGGGGCTACACCTTC.

This clone has more than one count but fewer than ten. The CDR3 DNA sequence: TGTGCCAGCAGTCATGGACTAGTAGGGAATGAGCAGTTCTTC. Its protein product is CASSHGLVGNEQFF. This chain joins TRBV28 and TRBJ2-1; 7 bases align to TRBD2. The CDR3 runs 14 residues. V trimming: 5 bases; J trimming: 7 bases; junction bases outside the gene matches: 8. Germline lookup yields CDR1 MDHEN and CDR2 SYDVKM.

This clone was counted a single time. V is TRBV7-9 and J is TRBJ2-3; 13 positions match TRBD2. The ends lost 4 bases at V and 1 base at J; junction bases unmatched: 2. CDR3 length equals 16 residues. CDR1 and CDR2 from the germline V gene are SEHNR and FQNEAQ (reference sequence). The CDR3 is CASSSGLAGRTDTQYF. CDR3 nucleotide sequence: TGTGCCAGCAGCTCGGGACTAGCGGGACGCACAGATACGCAGTATTTT.

This clone was detected only once. The genes are TRBV4-1 and TRBJ1-5, with D perhaps TRBD1 (6 bases). V was clipped by 1 base and J by 4 bases, with 20 bases between them. This CDR3 has 18 amino acids. Looked up from germline, CDR1 is MGHRA and CDR2 is YSYEKL. The CDR3 reads CASSQVLFRDRRNQPQHF. The CDR3 DNA follows: TGCGCCAGCAGCCAAGTCTTGTTTCGCGACAGGCGGAATCAGCCCCAGCATTTT.

The table lists this clone with a count of one. V usage is TRBV11-3 and J usage is TRBJ1-3, with 9 bases that match TRBD1. Per germline, CDR1 SGHNT and CDR2 YENEEA. This CDR3 has 15 residues. Trimming cost V 5 bases and J 1 base; bases outside gene matches: 3. CDR3 in DNA: TGTGCCAGCAGCCCAGGGACAGGGTCTGGAAACACCATATATTTT. Its translation: CASSPGTGSGNTIYF.

The V gene is TRBV28, the J gene TRBJ1-2; TRBD1 matches 9 bases. Germline values: CDR1 MDHEN, CDR2 SYDVKM. With 5 bases clipped from V and 5 bases from J, the junction kept 9 bases outside the gene matches. CDR3 length equals 15 residues. The CDR3: CASSLHPGTGYGYTF. DNA for the CDR3: TGTGCCAGCAGTCTCCATCCCGGGACAGGGTATGGCTACACCTTC.